This record concerns one TCR beta chain sequence. Its antigen is not yet known. Nothing much larger sits one base from this clone, and base qualities are not available. This sample is part of a study of shared T cell receptors in the human thymus (dated by TCRdb to the early 2020s). With regard to the full study: The study examined how self-reactive, shared T-cell receptor alpha chains are generated in the human thymus.

The method was the immunoSEQ multiplex PCR assay. As stored in TCRdb, this immuneACCESS dataset retains in-frame rearrangements with V and J assigned. A fraction of the clones does not appear; measured against another copy, unresolved V genes explain less than half of the discrepancy, and the remainder lacks a known reason. A total of some 400,000 clones appear in this sample, around 93% of them only once. Roughly 0.02% of the sample goes to the ten largest clones. The sequence was collected from a human donor. Sequencing was done on a sample of thymocytes.

The CDR3 region reads CATSRDGGGGRDYGYTF. The bases are TGTGCCACCAGCAGAGATGGGGGTGGGGGGCGCGACTATGGCTACACCTTC. This chain is built from TRBV15 and TRBJ1-2, with a weak D call of TRBD1 (6 bases match). Based on the germline V gene (reference sequence), the CDR1 and CDR2 sequences are LNHNV and YYDKDF. The CDR3 has 17 amino acids, counting the end cysteine and phenylalanine. The only DNA kept is the CDR3, 51 bases in frame from the first base. V is cut by 0 bases and J by 3 bases, and the space between the germline ends is 17 bases.